This T cell receptor beta chain is from a study of CD8+ T cells in alopecia areata. The study, taken as a whole, reports: Whether baseline CD8+ expansion is linked to response remains uncertain, given a single nonresponder.

A word on this clone: Its cognate antigen is unknown.

CDR1 and CDR2 from the germline V gene are SEHNR and FQNEAQ (reference sequence). The CDR3 is 15 residues long. Trimming shortened V by 3 bases and J by 8 bases, and 17 bases separated the two germline ends. Sample treatment: oral pan-JAK inhibitor, 5-10 mg twice daily. T lymphocytes (CD4+ and CD8+) were sorted from PBMCs. The sequencing template was cDNA reverse transcribed from extracted RNA. Sequencing used immunoSEQ multiplex PCR; TCRdb keeps in-frame clones, though not all of them. The table has 200,000 to 250,000 clones, about three fifths seen once. The chain joins TRBV7-9 to TRBJ2-1, with D possibly matching TRBD2 (7 bases). The TCR sequence derives from a human donor with alopecia areata. Sequenced here: CD4+ T cells sorted from blood, sampled at week 4, from a patient treated with tofacitinib. The chain's CDR3 is CASSFGGRLGDEQFF. CDR3 DNA sequence: TGTGCCAGCAGCTTCGGGGGGCGGTTGGGAGATGAGCAGTTCTTC. Full variable domain (missing parts from reference TRBV7-9 and TRBJ2-1): DTGVSQNPRHKITKRGQNVTFRCDPISEHNRLYWYRQTLGQGPEFLTYFQNEAQLEKSRLLSDRFSAERPKGSFSTLEIQRTEQGDSAMYLCASSFGGRLGDEQFFGPGTRLTVL.